This entry lists 24 T cell receptor beta chains sequenced from one sample in a study of blood T cell repertoires in COVID-19. TCRdb's table, derived via immunoSEQ multiplex PCR, lists solely in-frame clones and lacks some. The table shows 140,000 to 150,000 clones, with roughly 76% occurring only once. The sequenced sample consisted of peripheral blood. The receptors derive from a human donor with acute or convalescent COVID-19. The donor label of this sample is uncertain.

The V and J genes are TRBV4-2 and TRBJ2-1; the D gene is possibly TRBD1 (6 bases). Germline CDR1 and CDR2: LGHNA and YNFKEQ. The CDR3 runs 15 residues. V dropped 3 bases and J dropped 6 bases, with 15 bases sitting between them. CDR3 protein: CASSHLDRVVNEQFF. DNA for the CDR3: TGTGCCAGCAGCCATTTGGACAGAGTTGTCAATGAGCAGTTCTTC.

To note about this clone: A read error may account for a junction end that differs from germline. This chain uses TRBV7-7 with TRBJ2-1; TRBD2 matches 8 bases. In germline, CDR1 is SSHAT, CDR2 FNYEAQ (reference sequence). The CDR3 has 16 residues. The CDR3 sequence is CASSLGGRGDYNEQFF. The CDR3 region has the DNA TGTGCTAGCAGCTTAGGTGGGCGGGGGGACTACAATGAGCAGTTCTTC.

DNA of the CDR3: TGTGCTAGTGGTTTGTCCCCAGGGTACGAGCAGTACGTC. Translation gives CASGLSPGYEQYV. The gene calls are TRBV12-5 and TRBJ2-7, with D tentatively TRBD1 (5 bases). V shed 2 bases and J shed 4 bases, with 9 bases lying between them. Germline CDR1 LGHNT, CDR2 FRNRAP. The CDR3 is made up of 13 amino acids.

The genes are TRBV7-9 and TRBJ1-4, with D tentatively TRBD1 (6 bases). The CDR3 contains 15 residues. CDR1 SEHNR and CDR2 FQNEAQ come from the germline V gene (reference sequence). V lost 5 bases, J lost 6 bases, and 16 bases lay in between. In DNA form, the CDR3 reads TGTGCCAGCAGCCTCATGAGGGGGAGGGATGAAAAACTGTTTTTT. It yields the protein CASSLMRGRDEKLFF. The variable domain in full, completed from reference TRBV7-9 and TRBJ1-4, reads DTGVSQNPRHKITKRGQNVTFRCDPISEHNRLYWYRQTLGQGPEFLTYFQNEAQLEKSRLLSDRFSAERPKGSFSTLEIQRTEQGDSAMYLCASSLMRGRDEKLFFGSGTQLSVL.

The gene calls are TRBV29-1 and TRBJ1-2, with D tentatively TRBD1 (6 bases). Between the trimmed V and J ends, which lost 6 bases and 4 bases, there was a span of 12 bases. CDR3 size: 12 residues. Germline CDR1 is SQVTM and CDR2 is ANQGSEA. As DNA, the CDR3 is TGCAGCGTGCCTGCAGGGGTCTATGGCTACACCTTC. It codes for CSVPAGVYGYTF.

This rearrangement joins TRBV6-5 to TRBJ2-2, with D tentatively TRBD2 (7 bases). The germline V gene encodes CDR1 MNHEY and CDR2 SVGAGI. CDR3 length: 15 residues. Trimming removed 7 bases at V and 4 bases at J, with 16 bases between. DNA for the CDR3: TGTGCCAGCAAGACAAAGGGGGAGGGCACCGGGGAGCTGTTTTTT. Amino acid sequence: CASKTKGEGTGELFF.

This clone turned up a few times. The rearrangement joins TRBV5-1 to TRBJ2-3; maybe TRBD1 (6 bases). The CDR3 spans 15 residues. Trimming pared 5 bases from V and 2 bases from J, leaving 15 bases between. Germline-derived CDR1 and CDR2 are SGHRS and YFSETQ. In nucleotides, the CDR3 is TGCGCCAGCAGGGAGGCAGGACAGTACACAGATACGCAGTATTTT. Translation: CASREAGQYTDTQYF.

The rearrangement joins TRBV3-1 (or the pseudogene TRBV3-2) to TRBJ2-7, with TRBD1 as a possible D gene (6 bases). V was trimmed by 3 bases and J by 10 bases, leaving 16 bases between them. Germline V gene data show CDR1 as LGHDT and CDR2 as YNNKEL (reference sequence). The CDR3 has 13 residues. The CDR3 is CASSQQGNYGQYF. The CDR3 nucleotides are TGTGCCAGCAGCCAGCAGGGGAATTATGGACAGTACTTC.

The chain is built from TRBV6-1 and TRBJ1-5; tentatively, D is TRBD1 (6 bases). The V gene lost 3 bases and the J gene lost 4 bases, with 10 bases spanning the gap. The CDR3 runs 14 residues. Germline V gene lookup returns CDR1 MNHNS and CDR2 SASEGT. The CDR3 reads CASSDGQWNQPQHF. The CDR3, as DNA: TGTGCCAGCAGTGATGGACAGTGGAATCAGCCCCAGCATTTT.

This rearrangement joins TRBV3-1 (or the pseudogene TRBV3-2) to TRBJ1-1; maybe TRBD1 (6 bases). Germline V CDR1 and CDR2: LGHDT, YNNKEL (reference sequence). The ends were cut back, 5 bases at V and 9 bases at J, with 16 bases in the middle. This CDR3 region has 13 residues. Written as DNA, the CDR3 is TGTGCCAGCAGCTCATCGACAGGAAACAAAGCTTTCTTT. It specifies CASSSSTGNKAFF.

The chain joins TRBV18 to TRBJ2-1; 8 bases are a match to TRBD1. V dropped 6 bases and J dropped 2; count of bases not matched to a gene: 6. CDR3 length: 15 residues. The germline CDR1 and CDR2 sequences are KGHSH and LQKENI. CDR3 coding DNA: TGTGCCAGCTCTCGACAGGGGACGACCTACAATGAGCAGTTCTTC. It codes for CASSRQGTTYNEQFF. The complete variable domain, with remaining parts taken from reference TRBV18 and TRBJ2-1, reads NAGVMQNPRHLVRRRGQEARLRCSPMKGHSHVYWYRQLPEEGLKFMVYLQKENIIDESGMPKERFSAEFPKEGPSILRIQQVVRGDSAAYFCASSRQGTTYNEQFFGPGTRLTVL.

This clone was seen once. The rearrangement joins TRBV6-5 to TRBJ1-2, with D possibly being TRBD1 (5 bases). The CDR3 consists of 13 residues. V dropped 3 bases and J dropped 6 bases, with 11 bases sitting between them. Germline V gene sequence: CDR1 MNHEY, CDR2 SVGAGI. The CDR3: CASSYGKGDGYTF. In nucleotides, the CDR3 is TGTGCCAGCAGTTATGGTAAAGGGGATGGCTACACCTTC.

The chain combines TRBV5-1 with TRBJ1-5, with D maybe TRBD1 (6 bases). This CDR3 has 13 amino acids. V was cut by 4 bases and J by 13 bases, with 18 bases left in between. Germline V gene data show CDR1 as SGHRS and CDR2 as YFSETQ. CDR3 region: CASSLSRDTVQHF. CDR3 in DNA: TGCGCCAGCAGCCTAAGCCGGGACACTGTACAGCATTTT.

The chain recombines TRBV4-1 with TRBJ1-1, with D perhaps TRBD1 (6 bases). Germline lookup yields CDR1 MGHRA and CDR2 YSYEKL. This CDR3 has 15 amino acids. With 4 bases removed from V and 1 base from J, the gap between germline ends came to 13 bases. The CDR3 sequence is CASSPRGTANTEAFF. In nucleotides, the CDR3 is TGCGCCAGCAGCCCCAGGGGAACAGCGAACACTGAAGCTTTCTTT.

CDR3 sequence: CATSDGGQGRYEKLFF. CDR3 bases: TGTGCCACCAGTGATGGGGGCCAGGGGAGATATGAAAAACTGTTTTTT. The gene calls are TRBV24-1 and TRBJ1-4; tentatively, D is TRBD1 (6 bases). This CDR3 contains 16 residues. The V gene's germline CDR1 is KGHDR and CDR2 SFDVKD. V shed 3 bases and J shed 6 bases, with 16 bases lying between them.

V usage is TRBV11-2 and J usage is TRBJ2-3; TRBD1 matches 8 bases. The J segment lost 1 base and the V segment lost 3 bases, leaving 6 bases of the junction unmatched. CDR3 length: 16 residues. CDR1 is SGHAT, CDR2 FQNNGV, per germline. The CDR3 DNA sequence: TGTGCCAGCAGCTTCACCGGGACAGGTCGCACAGATACGCAGTATTTT. Amino acids: CASSFTGTGRTDTQYF.

This clone has just a few counts. The V gene is TRBV6-2 or TRBV6-3, the J gene TRBJ1-6; D is undetermined. The CDR3 extends over 15 amino acids. V shed 2 bases and J shed 3 bases, with 8 bases lying between them. Germline CDR1 MNHEY, CDR2 SVGEGT. The CDR3 DNA reads as TGTGCCAGCAGTTACAGTCAGGACTATAATTCACCCCTCCACTTT. It codes for CASSYSQDYNSPLHF.

This chain joins TRBV11-2 and TRBJ2-1; D remains unclear. The germline CDR1 and CDR2 sequences are SGHAT and FQNNGV. This CDR3 has 12 residues. Trimming cost V 5 bases and J 6 bases, with 8 bases left between them. This CDR3 reads CASSPTGNEQFF. CDR3 in DNA: TGTGCCAGCAGCCCGACTGGCAATGAGCAGTTCTTC.

The gene calls are TRBV10-2 and TRBJ1-5, with D possibly TRBD1 on 5 matching bases. V was clipped by 2 bases and J by 5 bases, with 13 bases between them. The CDR3 totals 15 residues. Per germline, CDR1 WSHSY and CDR2 SAAADI. The CDR3 DNA reads TGCGCCAGCAGTGAGGCGGCAGGGTTTGATCAGCCCCAGCATTTT. This codes for CASSEAAGFDQPQHF.

The chain combines TRBV4-2 with TRBJ1-1; maybe TRBD1 (5 bases). V gave up 5 bases and J gave up 1 base, with 11 bases separating them. The CDR3 spans 14 residues. Germline V gene lookup returns CDR1 LGHNA and CDR2 YNFKEQ. The CDR3 sequence: CASSVHTGNTEAFF. CDR3 nucleotides: TGTGCCAGCAGCGTCCATACAGGGAACACTGAAGCTTTCTTT.

The CDR3 DNA is TGTGCCAGCTCAGAACTCCAGGGGGGAGACACAGATACGCAGTATTTT. Its protein product is CASSELQGGDTDTQYF. The chain recombines TRBV18 with TRBJ2-3, with D possibly matching TRBD1 (7 bases). From germline, CDR1 is KGHSH and CDR2 LQKENI. Trimming removed 5 bases at V and 2 bases at J, with 17 bases between. The CDR3 is made up of 16 amino acids.

This sequence joins TRBV9 and TRBJ1-2; D is unclear. Trimming removed 3 bases at V and 0 bases at J, with 15 bases between. Per germline, CDR1 SGDLS and CDR2 YYNGEE. CDR3 length: 16 residues. CDR3 loop: CASSASLTSSNYGYTF. The DNA for the CDR3 is TGTGCCAGCAGCGCGTCCCTGACAAGCTCTAACTATGGCTACACCTTC.

The V call is TRBV6-5, the J call TRBJ1-1; 8 bases agree with TRBD1. The CDR3 has 15 residues. Germline V gene sequence: CDR1 MNHEY, CDR2 SVGAGI. J gave up 1 base and V 6 bases, and 7 bases lay outside the gene matches. The CDR3 DNA follows: TGTGCCAGCAGAAGTAGGGACAGGCAGAACACTGAAGCTTTCTTT. Translating it yields CASRSRDRQNTEAFF.

The rearrangement joins TRBV5-4 to TRBJ2-5; TRBD2 agrees at 13 bases. The germline V gene encodes CDR1 SGHNT and CDR2 YYREEE (reference sequence). The J segment lost 5 bases and the V segment lost 5 bases, leaving 6 bases of the junction unmatched. The CDR3 contains 15 residues. The chain's CDR3 is CASSRTSGGPETQYF. The CDR3 region has the DNA TGTGCCAGCAGTCGGACTAGCGGGGGCCCCGAGACCCAGTACTTC.